These 21 T cell receptor beta chains were all obtained from the same sample, sequenced in a study of blood T cell repertoires in COVID-19. Measured with immunoSEQ multiplex PCR; TCRdb has only the in-frame clones, and not every one. Of 90,000 to 150,000 clones listed, around 90% are singletons. Sequencing input: peripheral blood. Source of these receptors: a woman aged 45-65 years with active or convalescent COVID-19.

The chain employs TRBV7-3 and TRBJ2-7, with a tentative D call TRBD1 (5 bases). V gave up 0 bases and J gave up 9 bases, with 15 bases separating them. Per germline, CDR1 SGHTA and CDR2 FQGTGA. The CDR3 consists of 14 residues. DNA for the CDR3: TGTGCCAGCAGCTTAACCGGGCAGGGAACTCGGCAGTACTTC. It codes for CASSLTGQGTRQYF. The full variable domain, in which reference TRBV7-3 and TRBJ2-7 provide the parts outside the CDR3, is GAGVSQTPSNKVTEKGKYVELRCDPISGHTALYWYRQSLGQGPEFLIYFQGTGAADDSGLPNDRFFAVRPEGSVSTLKIQRTERGDSAVYLCASSLTGQGTRQYFGPGTRLTVT.

The V and J genes are TRBV28 and TRBJ2-3; D may be TRBD1 (6 bases). V was trimmed by 6 bases and J by 1 base, leaving 8 bases between them. The CDR3 loop spans 13 amino acids. Germline assignment: CDR1 MDHEN and CDR2 SYDVKM. Here the CDR3 reads CASRDSRTDTQYF. In DNA, the CDR3 is TGTGCCAGCAGGGACAGCCGCACAGATACGCAGTATTTT.

This rearrangement joins TRBV7-2 to TRBJ2-5; TRBD2 agrees at 10 bases. Trimming removed 7 bases from V and 7 bases from J; junction bases left unmatched: 12. CDR3 length: 15 amino acids. Germline lookup yields CDR1 SGHTA and CDR2 FQGNSA. The CDR3 region is CASTPLAGVLGTQYF. The DNA for the CDR3 is TGTGCCAGCACCCCTCTAGCGGGGGTCCTGGGGACCCAGTACTTC.

This clone was found a few times. V gene TRBV4-2 combines with J gene TRBJ2-1, with 8 bases fitting TRBD1. The ends lost 8 bases at V and 8 bases at J; junction bases unmatched: 11. The CDR3 loop spans 14 amino acids. The germline CDR1 and CDR2 sequences are LGHNA and YNFKEQ. CDR3 loop: CASVQGANPDEQFF. The CDR3 DNA reads as TGTGCCAGCGTTCAGGGGGCCAATCCCGATGAGCAGTTCTTC.

The chain employs TRBV29-1 and TRBJ2-5, with D maybe TRBD1 (6 bases). Trimming removed 1 base from V and 3 bases from J, with 18 bases in between. The V gene's germline CDR1 is SQVTM and CDR2 ANQGSEA. This CDR3 comprises 16 residues. DNA for the CDR3: TGCAGCGTTGAAGGGTCACAGGGAGTTGGTGAAGAGACCCAGTACTTC. It specifies CSVEGSQGVGEETQYF.

The chain has TRBV11-2 and TRBJ1-2, with 7 positions matching TRBD1. The J segment lost 5 bases and the V segment lost 5 bases, leaving 8 bases of the junction unmatched. The CDR3 is 14 amino acids. Germline CDR1 SGHAT, CDR2 FQNNGV. The CDR3 reads CASSRMDRIYGYTF. In DNA, the CDR3 is TGTGCCAGCAGCCGTATGGACAGGATTTATGGCTACACCTTC.

The V and J genes are TRBV19 and TRBJ1-5, with TRBD1 matching over 10 bases. The ends lost 11 bases at V and 5 bases at J; junction bases unmatched: 6. CDR3 length: 13 amino acids. Germline V CDR1 and CDR2: LNHDA, SQIVND (reference sequence). The CDR3 DNA sequence: TGTGCCTGCGCCGGGACAGGGGATCAGCCCCAGCATTTT. Protein: CACAGTGDQPQHF. Based on the CDR3 plus reference TRBV19 and TRBJ1-5, the full variable domain is DGGITQSPKYLFRKEGQNVTLSCEQNLNHDAMYWYRQDPGQGLRLIYYSQIVNDFQKGDIAEGYSVSREKKESFPLTVTSAQKNPTAFYLCACAGTGDQPQHFGDGTRLSIL.

This sequence joins TRBV7-9 and TRBJ1-3; the D is unclear. The germline V gene encodes CDR1 SEHNR and CDR2 FQNEAQ (reference sequence). Trimming stripped 1 base from V and 0 bases from J, with 7 bases between. The CDR3 totals 15 residues. The CDR3 sequence: CASSLGQHSGNTIYF. CDR3 nucleotide sequence: TGTGCCAGCAGCTTAGGACAACACTCTGGAAACACCATATATTTT.

This chain uses TRBV5-1 with TRBJ1-4; 9 nucleotides agree with TRBD1. V dropped 3 bases and J dropped 10; count of bases not matched to a gene: 10. Germline V gene data show CDR1 as SGHRS and CDR2 as YFSETQ. The CDR3 loop spans 15 amino acids. The CDR3 region has the DNA TGCGCCAGCAGCTATACCGGGACAGGGAAAGGAAAACTGTTTTTT. Translating gives CASSYTGTGKGKLFF.

The chain combines TRBV18 with TRBJ2-2; TRBD2 is a possible D gene (5 bases). CDR1 is KGHSH, CDR2 LQKENI, per germline. CDR3 size: 16 residues. V gave up 2 bases and J gave up 2 bases, with 12 bases separating them. CDR3 DNA sequence: TGTGCCAGCTCACCAGTATCGGGGAGTAACACCGGGGAGCTGTTTTTT. The encoded protein is CASSPVSGSNTGELFF.

This chain links TRBV6-2 or TRBV6-3 with TRBJ1-5; 7 bases fit TRBD1. Germline CDR1 MNHEY, CDR2 SVGEGT. J lost 5 bases, V lost 6 bases, and 7 bases had no gene match. The CDR3 has 14 amino acids. The CDR3 is CASSWDSVDQPQHF. The CDR3, as DNA: TGTGCCAGCAGCTGGGACAGCGTAGATCAGCCCCAGCATTTT.

This clone was seen a handful of times. The chain links TRBV27 to TRBJ2-1; 13 bases align to TRBD2. CDR1 MNHEY and CDR2 SMNVEV come from the germline V gene (reference sequence). CDR3 length: 15 residues. J lost 8 bases, V lost 6 bases, and 7 bases had no gene match. The CDR3 region is CASSYGTSGIDEQFF. The CDR3 DNA is TGTGCCAGCAGCTACGGGACTAGCGGGATCGATGAGCAGTTCTTC.

A single count supports this clone. V is TRBV3-1 (or the pseudogene TRBV3-2) and J is TRBJ1-1; D call uncertain. The CDR3 consists of 15 residues. Germline CDR1 is LGHDT and CDR2 is YNNKEL (reference sequence). The V end lost 7 bases, the J end lost 4 bases, and 19 bases lay between the germline ends. CDR3 region: CASTPTTTRGTEAFF. For the CDR3, the DNA is TGTGCCAGCACCCCGACCACGACTCGAGGCACTGAAGCTTTCTTT.

The chain links TRBV28 to TRBJ1-2, with 12 bases lining up with TRBD1. Germline CDR1 MDHEN, CDR2 SYDVKM. The CDR3 runs 17 residues. The ends lost 6 bases at V and 3 bases at J; junction bases unmatched: 11. The CDR3 spells CASRDTGQGAVDYGYTF. CDR3 DNA sequence: TGTGCCAGCAGGGATACGGGACAGGGGGCTGTTGACTATGGCTACACCTTC.

The chain combines TRBV5-1 with TRBJ2-5; a possible D gene is TRBD1 (6 bases). The V gene lost 7 bases and the J gene lost 1 base, with 11 bases spanning the gap. The CDR3 is 13 residues long. In germline, CDR1 is SGHRS, CDR2 YFSETQ. The CDR3 region is CASRRQAQETQYF. DNA for the CDR3: TGCGCCAGCCGCCGACAGGCCCAAGAGACCCAGTACTTC.

V is TRBV6-5 and J is TRBJ2-7, with 9 bases identical to TRBD1. This CDR3 spans 15 amino acids. After removal of 6 bases from V and 2 bases from J, the junction contained 8 bases not matched to a gene. CDR1 and CDR2 from the germline V gene are MNHEY and SVGAGI. The CDR3 loop reads CASSYKDRGAYEQYF. CDR3 coding DNA: TGTGCCAGCAGCTATAAGGACAGGGGAGCCTACGAGCAGTACTTC.

The chain links TRBV7-9 to TRBJ1-1, with TRBD1 identical over 9 bases. J lost 5 bases, V lost 6 bases, and 10 bases had no gene match. Germline loops: CDR1 SEHNR, CDR2 FQNEAQ (reference sequence). CDR3 length equals 15 residues. CDR3 in amino acids: CASSPVQGARTEAFF. CDR3 in DNA: TGTGCCAGCAGTCCCGTACAGGGGGCTAGAACTGAAGCTTTCTTT.

The chain is built from TRBV15 and TRBJ1-5; D ambiguous. Trimming shortened V by 5 bases and J by 3 bases, and 14 bases separated the two germline ends. This CDR3 spans 15 amino acids. The germline V gene has CDR1 LNHNV and CDR2 YYDKDF (reference sequence). CDR3 bases: TGTGCCACCAGCGCTATTGGAGGCTACAATCAGCCCCAGCATTTT. Its translation is CATSAIGGYNQPQHF. The whole variable domain, remainder taken from reference TRBV15 and TRBJ1-5, is DAMVIQNPRYQVTQFGKPVTLSCSQTLNHNVMYWYQQKSSQAPKLLFHYYDKDFNNEADTPDNFQSRRPNTSFCFLDIRSPGLGDTAMYLCATSAIGGYNQPQHFGDGTRLSIL.

The chain has TRBV15 and TRBJ2-1, with 9 bases matching TRBD2. This CDR3 region has 15 residues. The germline CDR1 and CDR2 sequences are LNHNV and YYDKDF (reference sequence). Trimming removed 1 base from V and 8 bases from J; junction bases left unmatched: 6. DNA of the CDR3: TGTGCCACCAGCAGAGGCGGGAGGGCCGTCTATGAGCAGTTCTTC. The encoded protein is CATSRGGRAVYEQFF.

The chain combines TRBV4-2 with TRBJ2-2, with 7 bases lining up with TRBD1. Germline loops: CDR1 LGHNA, CDR2 YNFKEQ. V was clipped by 5 bases and J by 0 bases; unmatched bases: 3. This CDR3 comprises 15 residues. The CDR3 DNA reads as TGTGCCAGCAGCATAGGGGGCGCGAACACCGGGGAGCTGTTTTTT. This encodes CASSIGGANTGELFF.

This chain uses TRBV6-5 with TRBJ2-7, with D maybe TRBD2 (6 bases). This CDR3 contains 13 residues. Germline CDR1 and CDR2: MNHEY and SVGAGI. V was shortened by 6 bases and J by 7 bases, with 16 bases between the two germline ends. The CDR3 sequence: CASSGEGGGEQYF. As DNA, the CDR3 is TGTGCCAGCAGCGGAGAGGGAGGAGGTGAGCAGTACTTC.